Shown below are 7 T cell receptor beta chains from a single sample sequenced in a study of blood T cells in healthy people across ages. A second PCR, run for about 6 to 12 cycles, used a sample-barcoded 5' primer plus a J-beta primer mix. TCRdb used MiXCR to reprocess the 5' RACE reads, holding one entry per CDR3 protein. This table has about 640,000 distinct CDR3 sequences, approximately 50% appearing once. The source material was blood. The receptors originated from a man aged 55-75 years in good health.

This clonotype was observed a few times. This sequence joins TRBV12-3 or TRBV12-4 and TRBJ2-7; 8 nucleotides align to TRBD2. V lost 2 bases, J lost 0 bases, and 3 bases stayed unmatched. The CDR3 consists of 15 residues. CDR3 DNA sequence: TGTGCCAGCAGTTTAACGGGGGGGAACTCCTACGAGCAGTACTTC. Its translation is CASSLTGGNSYEQYF.

The rearrangement links TRBV20-1 to TRBJ2-7; the D gene is possibly TRBD1 (5 bases). Germline loops: CDR1 DFQATT, CDR2 SNEGSKA (reference sequence). CDR3 length: 12 residues. V was shortened by 2 bases and J by 3 bases, with 8 bases between the two germline ends. DNA for the CDR3: TGCAGTGCTAGACCAGGGAACTACGAGCAGTACTTC. Translating gives CSARPGNYEQYF.

To note about this clonotype: The junction departs from the called germline gene at one end, perhaps through a read error. The chain employs TRBV9 and TRBJ2-3; D perhaps matches TRBD2 (6 bases). Germline CDR1 SGDLS, CDR2 YYNGEE. The CDR3 length is 16 residues. CDR3 sequence reads: CASSVGYRGVADTQYF. The DNA of the CDR3 is TGTGCCAGCAGCGTAGGGTATCGAGGGGTAGCGGATACACAGTATTTT.

This chain links TRBV27 with TRBJ2-7, with D possibly TRBD2 on 6 matching bases. The CDR3 contains 13 residues. Trimming removed 3 bases at V and 4 bases at J, with 10 bases between. Germline assignment: CDR1 MNHEY and CDR2 SMNVEV (reference sequence). Written as DNA, the CDR3 is TGTGCCAGCAGTTTCGGGGGTTGGTACGAGCAGTACTTC. This gives the protein CASSFGGWYEQYF.

The chain uses TRBV12-3 or TRBV12-4 and TRBJ2-2; 7 bases match TRBD1. This CDR3 region has 15 residues. V lost 7 bases, J lost 3 bases, and 8 bases stayed unmatched. The CDR3 DNA follows: TGTGCCAGCAAGGCCTCCCAGGGGGACACCGGGGAGCTGTTTTTT. Translated: CASKASQGDTGELFF.

Points on this clonotype: The germline gene is not matched at one end of the junction; a read error may be the cause. The chain uses TRBV20-1 and TRBJ2-5; TRBD1 might be the D (6 bases). CDR3 length equals 12 residues. Germline CDR1 reads DFQATT; CDR2 reads SNEGSKA (reference sequence). The CDR3 region is CGARVGAETQYF. In DNA, the CDR3 is TGCGGTGCTAGAGTGGGGGCAGAGACCCAGTACTTC.

This chain connects TRBV29-1 to TRBJ2-5; D remains ambiguous. Germline V gives CDR1 SQVTM, CDR2 ANQGSEA. This CDR3 comprises 11 residues. The V end lost 3 bases, the J end lost 11 bases, and 13 bases lay between the germline ends. The CDR3 coding sequence is TGCAGCGTTGAGTTGCGTGGGCCTCAGTACTTC. Amino acid sequence: CSVELRGPQYF.